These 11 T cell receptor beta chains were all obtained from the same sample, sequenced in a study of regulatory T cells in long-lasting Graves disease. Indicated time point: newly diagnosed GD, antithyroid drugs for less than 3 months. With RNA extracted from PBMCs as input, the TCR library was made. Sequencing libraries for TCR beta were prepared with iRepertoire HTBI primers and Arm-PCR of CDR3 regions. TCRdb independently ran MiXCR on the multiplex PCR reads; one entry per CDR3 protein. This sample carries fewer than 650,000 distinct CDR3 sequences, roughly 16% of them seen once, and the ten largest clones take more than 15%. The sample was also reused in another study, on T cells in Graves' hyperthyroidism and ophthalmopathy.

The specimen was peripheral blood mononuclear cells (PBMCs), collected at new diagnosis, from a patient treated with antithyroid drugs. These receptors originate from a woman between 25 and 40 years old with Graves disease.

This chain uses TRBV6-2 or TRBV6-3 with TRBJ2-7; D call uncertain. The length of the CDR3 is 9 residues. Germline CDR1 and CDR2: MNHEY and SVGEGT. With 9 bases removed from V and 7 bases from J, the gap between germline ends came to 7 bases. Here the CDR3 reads CASHEEQYF. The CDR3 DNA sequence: TGTGCCAGTCATGAGGAGCAGTACTTC.

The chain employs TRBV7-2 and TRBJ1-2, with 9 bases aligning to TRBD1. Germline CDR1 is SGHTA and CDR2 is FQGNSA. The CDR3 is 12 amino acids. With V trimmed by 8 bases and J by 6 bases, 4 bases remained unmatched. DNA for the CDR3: TGTGCCAGCTCCCGGACAGGGGATGGCTACACCTTC. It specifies CASSRTGDGYTF.

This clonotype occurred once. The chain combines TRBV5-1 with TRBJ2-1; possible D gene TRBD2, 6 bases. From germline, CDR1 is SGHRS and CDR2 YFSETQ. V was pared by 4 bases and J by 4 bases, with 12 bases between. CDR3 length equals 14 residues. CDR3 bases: TGCGCCAGCAGCCCAGATGGGGGGTACAATGAGCAGTTCTTC. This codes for CASSPDGGYNEQFF.

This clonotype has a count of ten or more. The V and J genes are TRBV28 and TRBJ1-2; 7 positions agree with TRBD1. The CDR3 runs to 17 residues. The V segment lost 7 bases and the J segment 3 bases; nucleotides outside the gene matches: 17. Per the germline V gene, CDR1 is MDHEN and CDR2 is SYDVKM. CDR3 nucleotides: TGTGCCAGCATCCAACTCGGGGACAGTCGCCCTTACTATGGCTACACCTTC. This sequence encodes CASIQLGDSRPYYGYTF.

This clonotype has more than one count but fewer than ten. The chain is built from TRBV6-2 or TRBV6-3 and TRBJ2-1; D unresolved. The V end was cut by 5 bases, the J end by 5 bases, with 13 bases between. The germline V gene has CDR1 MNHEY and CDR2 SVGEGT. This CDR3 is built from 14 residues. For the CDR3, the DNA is TGTGCCAGCAGTGAAATACTGGCTAACAATGAGCAGTTCTTC. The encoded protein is CASSEILANNEQFF.

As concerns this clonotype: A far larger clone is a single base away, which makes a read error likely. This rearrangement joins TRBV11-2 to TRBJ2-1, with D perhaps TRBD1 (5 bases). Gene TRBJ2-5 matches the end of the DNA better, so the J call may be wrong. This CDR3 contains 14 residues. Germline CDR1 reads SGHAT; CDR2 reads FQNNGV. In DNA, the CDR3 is TGTGCCAGCAGCTTAGACAGGGACCAAGAGACCCAGTACTTC. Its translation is CASSLDRDQETQYF.

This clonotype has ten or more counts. DNA for the CDR3: TGTGCCAGCAGCCGTCCGGGGACGTACAATGAGCAGTTCTTC. As protein: CASSRPGTYNEQFF. This rearrangement joins TRBV7-8 to TRBJ2-1; D may correspond to TRBD1 or TRBD2 (5 bases each). The CDR3 runs to 14 residues. The V gene lost 5 bases and the J gene lost 4 bases, with 12 bases spanning the gap. Per the germline V gene, CDR1 is SGHVS and CDR2 is FQNEAQ.

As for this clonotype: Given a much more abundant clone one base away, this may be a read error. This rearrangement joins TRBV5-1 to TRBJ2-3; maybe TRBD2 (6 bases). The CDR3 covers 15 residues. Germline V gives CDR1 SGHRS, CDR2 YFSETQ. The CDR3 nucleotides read TGCGCCAGCAGCCCACAACTTACTAGCACAGATGCGCAGTATTTT. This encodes CASSPQLTSTDAQYF.

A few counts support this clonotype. In DNA, the CDR3 is TGCGCCAGCAGCCAACAACACTCCGGGACAGGGAATGAAAAACTGTTTTTT. This sequence encodes CASSQQHSGTGNEKLFF. This rearrangement joins TRBV4-1 to TRBJ1-4, with TRBD1 matching over 9 bases. The CDR3 spans 17 residues. The trim removed 2 bases at V and 5 bases at J, leaving 9 bases unmatched. CDR1 and CDR2 from the germline V gene are MGHRA and YSYEKL.

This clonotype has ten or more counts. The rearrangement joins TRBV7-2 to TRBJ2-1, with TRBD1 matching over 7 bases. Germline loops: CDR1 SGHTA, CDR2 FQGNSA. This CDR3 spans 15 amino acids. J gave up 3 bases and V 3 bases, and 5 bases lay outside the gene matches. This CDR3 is CASSLAQGIYNEQFF. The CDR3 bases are TGTGCCAGCAGCTTGGCACAGGGGATCTACAATGAGCAGTTCTTC.

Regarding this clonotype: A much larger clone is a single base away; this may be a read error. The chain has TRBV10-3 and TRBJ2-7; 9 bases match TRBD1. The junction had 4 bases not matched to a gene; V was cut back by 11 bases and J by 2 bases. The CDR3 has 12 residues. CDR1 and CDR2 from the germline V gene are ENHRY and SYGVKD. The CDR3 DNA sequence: TGTGCCTTGCGGACAGGGGCCTACGAGCAGTACTTC. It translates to CALRTGAYEQYF.